These 10 T cell receptor beta chains originate from one sample sequenced in a study of OX40 agonist ivuxolimab in advanced cancers. Libraries were prepared by immunoSEQ multiplex PCR; TCRdb keeps only in-frame clonotypes and omits some of them. The table shows fewer than 70,000 clones, with roughly 85% occurring only once. Source: CD4+ or CD8+ T cells sorted from blood, taken in a trial of the OX40 agonist ivuxolimab. The receptors were gathered from an adult with an advanced solid tumor such as melanoma, head and neck, liver or kidney cancer.

The genes are TRBV5-1 and TRBJ1-2, with D uncertain. V was pared by 5 bases and J by 4 bases, with 15 bases between. This CDR3 spans 14 amino acids. Germline CDR1 SGHRS, CDR2 YFSETQ. DNA of the CDR3: TGCGCCAGCAGACCCGACACGGGTAGCTATGGCTACACCTTC. This codes for CASRPDTGSYGYTF.

This sequence joins TRBV4-1 and TRBJ1-1; the D is unclear. V was clipped by 1 base and J by 0 bases, with 9 bases between them. This CDR3 is 15 amino acids long. Germline CDR1 and CDR2: MGHRA and YSYEKL. CDR3 in DNA: TGCGCCAGCAGCCAAGTACAGTTTATGAACACTGAAGCTTTCTTT. The encoded protein is CASSQVQFMNTEAFF.

The table lists this clone with a count of one. The chain couples TRBV6-1 to TRBJ2-5; TRBD1 agrees at 8 bases. Germline lookup yields CDR1 MNHNS and CDR2 SASEGT. V was pared by 6 bases and J by 1 base, with 7 bases of the junction left unmatched. There are 15 residues in the CDR3. The CDR3 DNA reads as TGTGCCAGCAGCGGACCGGACAGGGCCCAAGAGACCCAGTACTTC. It codes for CASSGPDRAQETQYF.

V is TRBV4-3 and J is TRBJ2-5; perhaps TRBD2 as D (6 bases). This CDR3 has 14 residues. The germline V gene has CDR1 LGHNA and CDR2 YSLEER. Trimming stripped 6 bases from V and 4 bases from J, with 15 bases between. CDR3 in amino acids: CASSQDRGRETQYF. The CDR3 nucleotides read TGCGCCAGCAGTCAGGACCGGGGGAGAGAGACCCAGTACTTC.

This clone was recorded a few times. This chain joins TRBV7-9 and TRBJ1-5, with 8 bases that match TRBD1. Germline lookup yields CDR1 SEHNR and CDR2 FQNEAQ (reference sequence). CDR3 length equals 14 residues. The ends lost 5 bases at V and 1 base at J; junction bases unmatched: 1. The chain's CDR3 is CASSRTGSNQPQHF. DNA of the CDR3: TGTGCCAGCAGCCGGACAGGGAGCAATCAGCCCCAGCATTTT. The full variable domain, with the rest looked up from reference TRBV7-9 and TRBJ1-5, is DTGVSQNPRHKITKRGQNVTFRCDPISEHNRLYWYRQTLGQGPEFLTYFQNEAQLEKSRLLSDRFSAERPKGSFSTLEIQRTEQGDSAMYLCASSRTGSNQPQHFGDGTRLSIL.

The genes are TRBV28 and TRBJ1-2; no definite D call. CDR3 size: 11 residues. Trimming pared 8 bases from V and 5 bases from J, leaving 9 bases between. Per germline, CDR1 MDHEN and CDR2 SYDVKM. CDR3 region: CASGRVYGYTF. For the CDR3, the DNA is TGTGCCAGCGGGAGAGTTTATGGCTACACCTTC.

This chain links TRBV4-1 with TRBJ1-5; TRBD1 is a possible D gene (5 bases). The germline CDR1 and CDR2 sequences are MGHRA and YSYEKL. The CDR3 has 18 amino acids. Trimming left V 2 bases short and J 0 bases short, with 17 bases between. This chain's CDR3 is CASSQTLLTDNSNQPQHF. CDR3 DNA: TGCGCCAGCAGCCAAACCCTACTGACAGATAATAGCAATCAGCCCCAGCATTTT.

This rearrangement joins TRBV30 to TRBJ2-1, with D perhaps TRBD1 (6 bases). The V and J ends lost 3 bases and 8 bases respectively, with 17 bases between them. This CDR3 is built from 14 residues. Germline V lookup: CDR1 GTSNPN, CDR2 SVGIG (reference sequence). The CDR3 DNA sequence: TGTGCCTGGAGCGCCCCACAGGGTATCCATGAGCAGTTCTTC. Protein sequence: CAWSAPQGIHEQFF. Supplemented by reference TRBV30 and TRBJ2-1, the full variable domain reads SQTIHQWPATLVQPVGSPLSLECTVEGTSNPNLYWYRQAAGRGLQLLFYSVGIGQISSEVPQNLSASRPQDRQFILSSKKLLLSDSGFYLCAWSAPQGIHEQFFGPGTRLTVL.

The genes are TRBV6-4 and TRBJ2-5, with no clear D. Germline values: CDR1 MRHNA, CDR2 SNTAGT. V lost 5 bases and J lost 5, with 12 bases in between. The CDR3 contains 13 residues. As DNA, the CDR3 is TGTGCCAGCAGTATGTCTGGGTTGGAGACCCAGTACTTC. Protein sequence: CASSMSGLETQYF.

The rearrangement uses TRBV6-5 and TRBJ2-7; D possibly corresponds to TRBD2 (5 bases). The germline gives CDR1 MNHEY, CDR2 SVGAGI. V lost 5 bases to trimming and J lost 7 bases, with 18 bases between them. This CDR3 is built from 14 residues. CDR3 in DNA: TGTGCCAGCAGTCCTCAAGCGGCCCCGGGGGAGCAGTACTTC. It specifies CASSPQAAPGEQYF.